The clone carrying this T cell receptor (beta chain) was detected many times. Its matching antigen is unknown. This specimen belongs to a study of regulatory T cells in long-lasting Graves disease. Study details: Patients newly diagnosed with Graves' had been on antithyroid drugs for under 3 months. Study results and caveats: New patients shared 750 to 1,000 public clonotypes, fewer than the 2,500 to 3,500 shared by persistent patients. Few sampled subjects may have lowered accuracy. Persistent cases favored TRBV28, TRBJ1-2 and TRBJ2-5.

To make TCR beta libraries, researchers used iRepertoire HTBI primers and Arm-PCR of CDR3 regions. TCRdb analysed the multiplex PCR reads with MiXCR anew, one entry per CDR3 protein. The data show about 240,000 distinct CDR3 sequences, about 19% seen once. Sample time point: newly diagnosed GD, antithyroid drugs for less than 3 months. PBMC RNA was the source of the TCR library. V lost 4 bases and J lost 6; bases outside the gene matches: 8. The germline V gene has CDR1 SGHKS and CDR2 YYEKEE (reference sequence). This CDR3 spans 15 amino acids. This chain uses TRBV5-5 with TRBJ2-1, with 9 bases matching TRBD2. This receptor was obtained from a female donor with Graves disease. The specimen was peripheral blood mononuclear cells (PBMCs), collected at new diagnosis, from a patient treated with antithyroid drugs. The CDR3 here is CASSRGLASGNEQFF. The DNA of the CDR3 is TGTGCCAGCAGCCGGGGACTAGCATCAGGCAATGAGCAGTTCTTC.